This T cell receptor (beta chain) was recorded in a study of T cells in Graves' hyperthyroidism and ophthalmopathy. Many counts were recorded for this clonotype. Its antigen is not identified. What was amplified from RNA transcripts were TCR beta CDR3 regions. TCR CDR3 underwent first-round RT-PCR with the HTBI primer set. TCRdb called the multiplex PCR reads again in MiXCR, with one record for every CDR3 protein. The data contain hundreds of thousands of distinct CDR3 sequences, roughly 14% of them seen just once; the ten biggest clones take up more than 4.5%. Per germline, CDR1 MDHEN and CDR2 SYDVKM. With 7 bases removed from V and 3 bases from J, the gap between germline ends came to 16 bases. The CDR3 extends over 14 amino acids. Study outcomes and limitations: Ophthalmopathy onset followed model prediction by a median about 6.9 months. Among thyroid clonotypes expanded above 0.001, most also appeared in blood.

The sequence was obtained from a woman in her twenties or thirties with Graves' hyperthyroidism that later progressed to Graves' ophthalmopathy. The source material was blood. This chain uses TRBV28 with TRBJ2-7; D gene ambiguous. The CDR3 region is CASTFTALNYEQYF. In DNA, the CDR3 is TGTGCCAGCACCTTCACCGCCTTAAACTACGAGCAGTACTTC.